These 21 T cell receptor beta chains share one sample of origin, sequenced in a study of post-analysis software for immune sequencing data. Prepared TCR beta cDNA libraries contained unique molecular identifiers. TCRdb itself ran the PCR reads through MiXCR, one entry per CDR3 protein. Among roughly 800,000 distinct CDR3 sequences, roughly 58% were seen once, and the ten largest hold roughly 4.4%. These receptors are not linked to any known antigen. Study-wide results and caveats: Controls showed lower frequencies than patients for roughly 5 TRBV segments, and TRBV5-6, TRBV5-1 and TRBV20-1 were among these.

The specimen sequenced was blood. Every receptor here comes from a girl between 10 and 17 years old with multiple sclerosis.

This sequence joins TRBV19 and TRBJ2-5; maybe TRBD2 (8 bases). Deletions cut 5 bases from V and 6 bases from J, with 22 bases between. The CDR3 covers 16 residues. The germline V gene has CDR1 LNHDA and CDR2 SQIVND (reference sequence). The CDR3 sequence: CASSLGTALAGKTQYF. The CDR3 DNA reads TGTGCCAGTAGTCTCGGGACAGCCTTAGCGGGAAAGACCCAGTACTTC.

This clonotype has a handful of counts. The chain links TRBV29-1 to TRBJ2-1; D gene ambiguous. Trimming removed 4 bases from V and 4 bases from J, with 5 bases in between. Germline CDR1 SQVTM, CDR2 ANQGSEA. The CDR3 contains 11 residues. Here the CDR3 reads CSVVDYNEQFF. CDR3 sequence (DNA): TGCAGCGTTGTGGATTACAATGAGCAGTTCTTC.

The chain couples TRBV20-1 to TRBJ1-2, with TRBD1 matching over 7 bases. The junction had 0 bases not matched to a gene; V was cut back by 1 base and J by 4 bases. The CDR3 runs 12 residues. In germline, CDR1 is DFQATT, CDR2 SNEGSKA (reference sequence). The CDR3 DNA reads as TGCAGTGCTAGAGGACAGGGCTATGGCTACACCTTC. The encoded protein is CSARGQGYGYTF.

The gene calls are TRBV7-8 and TRBJ2-5; TRBD2 matches 13 bases. V lost 1 base to trimming and J lost 0 bases; unmatched junction nucleotides: 2. This CDR3 contains 17 residues. The germline V gene has CDR1 SGHVS and CDR2 FQNEAQ. This CDR3 is CASSLGTSGRDQETQYF. The CDR3 DNA reads as TGTGCCAGCAGCTTAGGAACTAGCGGGAGGGACCAAGAGACCCAGTACTTC. The whole variable domain, remainder taken from reference TRBV7-8 and TRBJ2-5, is GAGVSQSPRYKVAKRGQDVALRCDPISGHVSLFWYQQALGQGPEFLTYFQNEAQLDKSGLPSDRFFAERPEGSVSTLKIQRTQQEDSAVYLCASSLGTSGRDQETQYFGPGTRLLVL.

V usage is TRBV3-1 and J usage is TRBJ2-2, with D uncertain. V was shortened by 6 bases and J by 6 bases, with 14 bases between the two germline ends. The germline V gene encodes CDR1 LGHDT and CDR2 YNNKEL (reference sequence). The CDR3 contains 14 residues. CDR3 DNA sequence: TGTGCCAGCAGAGTGAGCGTCGAGTCCGGGGAGCTGTTTTTT. It codes for CASRVSVESGELFF.

This clonotype was counted between two and nine times. The chain carries TRBV6-2 or TRBV6-3 and TRBJ2-7; D uncertain. The CDR3 is made up of 15 amino acids. The V end lost 0 bases, the J end lost 2 bases, and 11 bases lay between the germline ends. The V gene's germline CDR1 is MNHEY and CDR2 SVGEGT. CDR3 loop: CASSYSVATTYEQYF. CDR3 DNA: TGTGCCAGCAGTTACTCAGTGGCTACTACCTACGAGCAGTACTTC.

This clonotype was detected a few times. The chain recombines TRBV5-1 with TRBJ1-2, with TRBD1 identical over 8 bases. V was clipped by 0 bases and J by 5 bases; unmatched bases: 3. The CDR3 is 14 residues long. CDR1 and CDR2 (germline): SGHRS, YFSETQ. The CDR3 region has the DNA TGCGCCAGCAGCTTGGCAGGGGGCCGGTATGGCTACACCTTC. Translating it yields CASSLAGGRYGYTF.

The V gene is TRBV29-1, the J gene TRBJ2-4; D is uncertain. The J call may be faulty, since TRBJ2-7 better matches the DNA end. Germline-derived CDR1 and CDR2 are SQVTM and ANQGSEA. The CDR3 consists of 11 residues. DNA for the CDR3: TGCAGCGTTGAAGATGTGGGCGAGCAGTACTTC. This codes for CSVEDVGEQYF.

This clonotype has just a few counts. This chain joins TRBV29-1 and TRBJ2-5; the match to TRBD2 covers 12 bases. The CDR3 has 15 amino acids. The germline CDR1 and CDR2 sequences are SQVTM and ANQGSEA. The J segment lost 4 bases and the V segment lost 0 bases, leaving 3 bases of the junction unmatched. In DNA form, the CDR3 reads TGCAGCGTTGAAGATTCTAGCGGGAGGGGAGAGACCCAGTACTTC. This sequence encodes CSVEDSSGRGETQYF.

The chain uses TRBV7-9 and TRBJ2-7; 8 bases are shared with TRBD1. Looked up from germline, CDR1 is SEHNR and CDR2 is FQNEAQ (reference sequence). The CDR3 is made up of 14 amino acids. V lost 7 bases, J lost 2 bases, and 7 bases stayed unmatched. The CDR3 reads CASTRQGAPYEQYF. CDR3 DNA: TGTGCCAGCACCCGTCAGGGGGCCCCCTACGAGCAGTACTTC.

This clonotype was detected only a few times. This rearrangement joins TRBV5-1 to TRBJ2-4; D is possibly TRBD1 (5 bases). CDR3 length: 16 residues. V lost 0 bases to trimming and J lost 2 bases, with 12 bases between them. Germline V gene lookup returns CDR1 SGHRS and CDR2 YFSETQ. The CDR3 sequence is CASSLGAGSTKNIQYF. In nucleotides, the CDR3 is TGCGCCAGCAGCTTGGGGGCAGGGTCTACCAAAAACATTCAGTACTTC.

The chain uses TRBV6-5 and TRBJ2-3; D perhaps matches TRBD1 (6 bases). V was shortened by 6 bases and J by 4 bases, with 11 bases between the two germline ends. Germline-derived CDR1 and CDR2 are MNHEY and SVGAGI. The CDR3 sequence is 13 residues long. The CDR3 nucleotides read TGTGCCAGCAGACCAGGGGTTGCAGATACGCAGTATTTT. This gives the protein CASRPGVADTQYF.

The rearrangement joins TRBV5-1 to TRBJ2-7, with TRBD1 identical over 8 bases. Germline-derived CDR1 and CDR2 are SGHRS and YFSETQ. This CDR3 comprises 16 residues. V shed 0 bases and J 4 bases; nucleotides not matched to a gene: 9. The CDR3 DNA is TGCGCCAGCAGCTTGGAGGTATGGCAGGGGGCTTACGAGCAGTACTTC. Translated: CASSLEVWQGAYEQYF.

Here the CDR3 reads CSASFRRGGGFEQFF. The CDR3 DNA is TGCAGTGCTAGTTTTCGGCGGGGGGGCGGGTTTGAGCAGTTCTTC. The chain links TRBV20-1 to TRBJ2-1; TRBD2 matches at 9 bases. Germline CDR1 DFQATT, CDR2 SNEGSKA (reference sequence). This CDR3 is 15 amino acids long. J lost 9 bases, V lost 3 bases, and 12 bases had no gene match.

The chain recombines TRBV20-1 with TRBJ2-4, with 11 bases identical to TRBD2. Germline V CDR1 and CDR2: DFQATT, SNEGSKA (reference sequence). With V trimmed by 4 bases and J by 1 base, 3 bases remained unmatched. This CDR3 is 15 amino acids long. CDR3: CSAISGRGAKNIQYF. The DNA of the CDR3 is TGCAGTGCTATTAGCGGGAGGGGGGCCAAAAACATTCAGTACTTC.

This clonotype has only a few counts. The V call is TRBV9, the J call TRBJ2-7; 8 bases are a match to TRBD2. CDR3 length equals 15 residues. V shed 0 bases and J 6 bases; nucleotides not matched to a gene: 8. Germline V gene data show CDR1 as SGDLS and CDR2 as YYNGEE. CDR3 loop: CASSVGSGRNGEQYF. Written as DNA, the CDR3 is TGTGCCAGCAGCGTAGGGAGCGGGAGAAATGGCGAGCAGTACTTC. Filled out from reference TRBV9 and TRBJ2-7, the complete variable domain reads DSGVTQTPKHLITATGQRVTLRCSPRSGDLSVYWYQQSLDQGLQFLIQYYNGEERAKGNILERFSAQQFPDLHSELNLSSLELGDSALYFCASSVGSGRNGEQYFGPGTRLTVT.

This clonotype appeared a few times. The genes are TRBV28 and TRBJ2-6; the D is unclear. V gave up 7 bases and J gave up 0 bases, with 10 bases separating them. Germline CDR1 is MDHEN and CDR2 is SYDVKM. The length of the CDR3 is 15 residues. This chain's CDR3 is CASTPRYSGANVLTF. CDR3 sequence (DNA): TGTGCCAGCACCCCCAGGTACTCTGGGGCCAACGTCCTGACTTTC.

This clonotype appeared once. This CDR3 reads CSASQARGANYGYTF. The CDR3 DNA is TGCAGTGCTAGCCAAGCGAGGGGCGCTAACTATGGCTACACCTTC. The chain combines TRBV20-1 with TRBJ1-2, with D perhaps matching TRBD1 (5 bases). V lost 3 bases and J 0 bases, leaving 14 bases between the germline ends. CDR1 and CDR2 from the germline V gene are DFQATT and SNEGSKA (reference sequence). The length of the CDR3 is 15 residues.

In this sample, this clonotype turned up a few times. The chain recombines TRBV29-1 with TRBJ2-1; 10 nucleotides agree with TRBD1. The germline V gene has CDR1 SQVTM and CDR2 ANQGSEA. The CDR3 length is 14 residues. The V and J ends lost 0 bases and 7 bases, in that order; junction bases with no gene match: 3. The CDR3 reads CSVEDKGQGNEQFF. In DNA form, the CDR3 reads TGCAGCGTTGAAGACAAGGGACAGGGGAATGAGCAGTTCTTC.

The chain links TRBV27 to TRBJ2-7; D gene uncertain. V lost 6 bases, J lost 7 bases, and 13 bases lay in between. Per the germline V gene, CDR1 is MNHEY and CDR2 is SMNVEV (reference sequence). There are 12 residues in the CDR3. The CDR3 DNA follows: TGTGCCAGCAGCCATGGGCCGCGAGAGCAGTACTTC. Translation gives CASSHGPREQYF.

This clonotype came up once. The chain combines TRBV5-1 with TRBJ2-6; D gene ambiguous. The CDR3 consists of 16 residues. Looked up from germline, CDR1 is SGHRS and CDR2 is YFSETQ. Trimming removed 1 base from V and 0 bases from J, with 8 bases in between. The CDR3 loop is CASSLPRSSGANVLTF. The CDR3 bases are TGCGCCAGCAGCTTGCCGAGGAGCTCTGGGGCCAACGTCCTGACTTTC.